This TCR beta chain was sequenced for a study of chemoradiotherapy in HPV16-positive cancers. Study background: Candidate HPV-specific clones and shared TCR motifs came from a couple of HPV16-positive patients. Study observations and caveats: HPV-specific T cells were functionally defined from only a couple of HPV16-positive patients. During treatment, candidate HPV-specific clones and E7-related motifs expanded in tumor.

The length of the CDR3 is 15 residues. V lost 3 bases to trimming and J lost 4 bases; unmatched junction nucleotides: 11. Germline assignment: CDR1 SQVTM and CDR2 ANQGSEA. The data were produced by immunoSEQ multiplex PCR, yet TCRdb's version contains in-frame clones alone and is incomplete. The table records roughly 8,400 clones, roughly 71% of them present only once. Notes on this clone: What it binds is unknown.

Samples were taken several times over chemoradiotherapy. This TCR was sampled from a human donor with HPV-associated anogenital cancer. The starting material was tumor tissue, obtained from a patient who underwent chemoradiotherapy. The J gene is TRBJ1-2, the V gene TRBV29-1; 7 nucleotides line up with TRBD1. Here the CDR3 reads CSVDQGGRSLYGYTF. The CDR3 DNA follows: TGCAGCGTTGATCAAGGGGGCAGGAGCCTCTATGGCTACACCTTC.